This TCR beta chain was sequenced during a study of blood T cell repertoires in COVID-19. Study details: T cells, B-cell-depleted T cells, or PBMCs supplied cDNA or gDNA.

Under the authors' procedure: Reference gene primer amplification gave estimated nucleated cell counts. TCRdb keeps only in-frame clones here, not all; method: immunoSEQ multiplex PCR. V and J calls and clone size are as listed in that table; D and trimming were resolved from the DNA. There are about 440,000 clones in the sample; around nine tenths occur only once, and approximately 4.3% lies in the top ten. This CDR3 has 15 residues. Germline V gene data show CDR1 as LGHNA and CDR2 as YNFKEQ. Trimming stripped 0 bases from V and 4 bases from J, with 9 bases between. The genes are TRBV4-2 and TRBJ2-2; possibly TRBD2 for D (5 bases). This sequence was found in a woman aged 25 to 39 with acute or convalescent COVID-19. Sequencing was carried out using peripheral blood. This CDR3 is CASSQDPGGTGELFF. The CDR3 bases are TGTGCCAGCAGCCAAGATCCAGGAGGCACCGGGGAGCTGTTTTTT.